Below are 15 T cell receptor beta chains sequenced from a single sample in a study of CD8+CD57+ T cells in acquired aplastic anemia (dated by TCRdb to 2017 to 2018). For sequencing, an Illumina HiSeq 2000 was employed. Genomic DNA was used as template for profiling of TCR beta VDJ combinations and CDR3 sequences. TCRdb reworked the public reads: Q25 trimming with fastp, MiXCR clone assembly, productive beta chains retained. Entries are consolidated by CDR3 protein sequence, retaining the most common genes and DNA. The sample contains more than 40,000 distinct CDR3 sequences, roughly 69% of them found a single time. The ten most abundant clones make up around a third of the sample. Sequenced material: sorted CD4+, CD8+, or CD8+CD57+ T cells (not recorded which) from PBMCs. The receptors come from a human donor in good health, serving as a control.

This clonotype was observed a handful of times. The chain is built from TRBV29-1 and TRBJ2-7; D gene unclear. Germline CDR1 and CDR2: SQVTM and ANQGSEA. This CDR3 region has 13 residues. Deletions cut 4 bases from V and 0 bases from J, with 10 bases between. CDR3 amino acids: CSVAADSSYEQYF. The CDR3 coding sequence is TGCAGCGTTGCGGCGGATAGCTCCTACGAGCAGTACTTC.

The chain combines TRBV2 with TRBJ1-5, with TRBD1 identical over 7 bases. Germline V gene data show CDR1 as SNHLY and CDR2 as FYNNEI. V was clipped by 8 bases and J by 5 bases; unmatched bases: 3. The CDR3 loop spans 12 amino acids. Here the CDR3 reads CASGTEDQPQHF. CDR3 coding DNA: TGTGCCAGCGGGACAGAAGATCAGCCCCAGCATTTT.

The gene calls are TRBV15 and TRBJ2-1; the D is unclear. Germline V gives CDR1 LNHNV, CDR2 YYDKDF (reference sequence). This CDR3 is built from 14 residues. V was cut by 3 bases and J by 0 bases, with 6 bases left in between. This CDR3 reads CATSRVGSYNEQFF. As DNA, the CDR3 is TGTGCCACCAGCAGGGTAGGCTCCTACAATGAGCAGTTCTTC.

The rearrangement joins TRBV7-2 to TRBJ2-7; D gene uncertain. V gave up 4 bases and J gave up 2 bases, with 9 bases separating them. The germline V gene encodes CDR1 SGHTA and CDR2 FQGNSA. This CDR3 contains 13 residues. CDR3 nucleotide sequence: TGTGCCAGCAGCTCAGTGGGGACCTACGAGCAGTACTTC. Translating gives CASSSVGTYEQYF. The full variable domain, rest sourced from reference TRBV7-2 and TRBJ2-7, is GAGVSQSPSNKVTEKGKDVELRCDPISGHTALYWYRQSLGQGLEFLIYFQGNSAPDKSGLPSDRFSAERTGGSVSTLTIQRTQQEDSAVYLCASSSVGTYEQYFGPGTRLTVT.

The chain recombines TRBV20-1 with TRBJ1-1; a weak D match, TRBD1 (6 bases). This CDR3 is 14 amino acids long. CDR1 is DFQATT, CDR2 SNEGSKA, per germline (reference sequence). Trimming cost V 6 bases and J 3 bases, with 17 bases left between them. DNA of the CDR3: TGCAGTGCGAGCCCAGGGGAACGCTACACTGAAGCTTTCTTT. This codes for CSASPGERYTEAFF.

This chain connects TRBV7-3 to TRBJ2-3, with D perhaps TRBD1 or TRBD2 (6 bases each). This CDR3 is 17 amino acids long. Trimming removed 1 base from V and 4 bases from J, with 18 bases in between. CDR1 SGHTA and CDR2 FQGTGA come from the germline V gene. CDR3 region: CASSLNGGILAADTQYF. CDR3 bases: TGTGCCAGCAGCTTAAACGGGGGCATTCTAGCAGCAGATACGCAGTATTTT.

The V and J genes are TRBV15 and TRBJ2-3; 9 positions match TRBD2. The germline V gene has CDR1 LNHNV and CDR2 YYDKDF (reference sequence). The CDR3 loop spans 13 amino acids. V shed 10 bases, J shed 2 bases, and the junction held 4 bases outside the gene matches. The CDR3 here is CASGTSPTDTQYF. CDR3 nucleotides: TGTGCCAGCGGGACTAGCCCCACAGATACGCAGTATTTT.

On this clonotype: An end of the junction differs from the germline gene, which may be a read error. The chain has TRBV24-1 and TRBJ2-5; D unclear. The CDR3 extends over 13 amino acids. Germline-derived CDR1 and CDR2 are KGHDR and SFDVKD. The CDR3 sequence is CATSPSLQETQHF. CDR3 bases: TGTGCCACCAGTCCCTCCCTACAAGAGACCCAGCACTTC.

The rearrangement links TRBV19 to TRBJ2-5; D possibly uses TRBD1 or TRBD2 (5 bases each). The CDR3 is made up of 15 amino acids. Germline V gene data show CDR1 as LNHDA and CDR2 as SQIVND (reference sequence). Deletions cut 5 bases from V and 2 bases from J, with 15 bases between. The CDR3 DNA sequence: TGTGCCAGTAGTGAAACCGGGACGGATCAAGAGACCCAGTACTTC. Its protein product is CASSETGTDQETQYF.

This clonotype qualifies as medium-sized (0.01 to 0.1%). The genes are TRBV10-3 and TRBJ1-1; D ambiguous. The CDR3 totals 12 residues. Germline V gives CDR1 ENHRY, CDR2 SYGVKD. Trimming pared 2 bases from V and 5 bases from J, leaving 6 bases between. The CDR3 sequence: CAISEGGTEAFF. As DNA, the CDR3 is TGTGCCATCAGTGAGGGAGGGACTGAAGCTTTCTTT.

V gene TRBV2 combines with J gene TRBJ2-7; D is unclear. This CDR3 comprises 14 residues. Germline V lookup: CDR1 SNHLY, CDR2 FYNNEI. Trimming cost V 0 bases and J 3 bases, with 9 bases left between them. The CDR3 DNA reads TGTGCCAGCAGTGAAGCGGGAACAAACTACGAGCAGTACTTC. Its translation: CASSEAGTNYEQYF.

This chain links TRBV20-1 with TRBJ2-5; TRBD2 matches 8 bases. The CDR3 has 14 residues. The J segment lost 3 bases and the V segment lost 4 bases, leaving 7 bases of the junction unmatched. The germline CDR1 and CDR2 sequences are DFQATT and SNEGSKA (reference sequence). The CDR3 spells CSAKRGGGKETQYF. CDR3 nucleotides: TGCAGTGCTAAAAGGGGCGGGGGGAAAGAGACCCAGTACTTC.

The gene calls are TRBV11-1 and TRBJ1-2; D unclear. CDR1 and CDR2 from the germline V gene are SGHAT and FQDESV (reference sequence). V was cut by 6 bases and J by 4 bases, with 30 bases left in between. The CDR3 contains 19 residues. In nucleotides, the CDR3 is TGTGCCAGCAGGTCATCAGAACACGAAGCAGTTAGCGGTGGCTATGGCTACACCTTC. It yields the protein CASRSSEHEAVSGGYGYTF.

The V call is TRBV6-1, the J call TRBJ1-2; TRBD1 is a possible D gene (5 bases). Germline CDR1 and CDR2: MNHNS and SASEGT. V lost 10 bases and J 0 bases, leaving 12 bases between the germline ends. The CDR3 length is 13 residues. The CDR3 DNA reads TGTGCCATTCGGACACCGACTAACTATGGCTACACCTTC. Encoded protein: CAIRTPTNYGYTF.

This clonotype showed up just a few times. This rearrangement joins TRBV2 to TRBJ1-1; D remains ambiguous. CDR1 SNHLY and CDR2 FYNNEI come from the germline V gene. This CDR3 comprises 12 residues. V lost 5 bases and J lost 6, with 10 bases in between. CDR3 in amino acids: CASSPRSSEAFF. CDR3 bases: TGTGCCAGCAGTCCTAGGTCCTCTGAAGCTTTCTTT.